This entry is about one T cell receptor beta chain. The antigen is unknown. This CDR3 is built from 16 residues. V was pared by 5 bases and J by 0 bases, with 15 bases between. CDR1 and CDR2 from the germline V gene are SGHNT and YENEEA. The sample comes from a study of brain T cells in children with intractable seizures. Libraries were prepared by immunoSEQ multiplex PCR; TCRdb keeps only in-frame clonotypes and omits some of them. Altogether tens of thousands of clones are present, approximately 94% being singletons, with the ten largest covering 1.5%. Study results and limitations: Absence of clones before surgery may stem from lower sequencing depth.

Only cases whose brain tissue showed the highest T cell transcript signatures were sequenced. J is TRBJ2-3 and V is TRBV11-3; D may be TRBD1 or TRBD2 (5 bases each). This TCR came from a boy under two years old with tuberous sclerosis and intractable seizures. The sample was peripheral blood, taken at surgery. Written as DNA, the CDR3 is TGTGCCAGCAGCGTCTCCCGGGACCTAAGCACAGATACGCAGTATTTT. Protein sequence: CASSVSRDLSTDTQYF.